These 13 T cell receptor beta chains were all obtained from the same sample, sequenced in a study of blood T cell repertoires in COVID-19. Method: immunoSEQ multiplex PCR; TCRdb's copy keeps in-frame clones and lacks some. This table has some 150,000 clones, roughly 80% appearing once. Sequenced sample: peripheral blood. The receptors were gathered from a man in his sixties with acute or convalescent COVID-19.

The chain employs TRBV5-1 and TRBJ2-1; 9 nucleotides line up with TRBD1. The CDR3 has 18 residues. Germline-derived CDR1 and CDR2 are SGHRS and YFSETQ. With V trimmed by 3 bases and J by 4 bases, 14 bases remained unmatched. CDR3 nucleotide sequence: TGCGCCAGCAGCTCTGTCCCGGGACAGGGAATTTTTTACAATGAGCAGTTCTTC. Amino acid sequence: CASSSVPGQGIFYNEQFF.

V gene TRBV7-2 combines with J gene TRBJ1-6; D is possibly TRBD1 (5 bases). Germline V CDR1 and CDR2: SGHTA, FQGNSA. This CDR3 is built from 14 residues. The V and J ends lost 8 bases and 10 bases respectively, with 18 bases between them. The CDR3 DNA reads as TGTGCCAGCGGAGAAGGGCAGGGTCGCTCACCCCTCCACTTT. Translating it yields CASGEGQGRSPLHF.

J is TRBJ2-3 and V is TRBV12-3 or TRBV12-4; TRBD1 aligns across 10 bases. The junction had 12 bases not matched to a gene; V was cut back by 7 bases and J by 14 bases. CDR3 length: 13 residues. CDR3 in amino acids: CASTQTRGDRGYF. The CDR3 DNA is TGTGCCAGCACCCAGACGAGGGGGGACAGGGGGTATTTT.

The chain employs TRBV3-1 (or the pseudogene TRBV3-2) and TRBJ2-7; D perhaps matches TRBD2 (5 bases). Deletions cut 0 bases from V and 3 bases from J, with 12 bases between. Germline V gene sequence: CDR1 LGHDT, CDR2 YNNKEL (reference sequence). CDR3 length: 15 residues. Here the CDR3 reads CASSQDPGNGYEQYF. The CDR3 DNA is TGTGCCAGCAGCCAAGATCCCGGGAACGGCTACGAGCAGTACTTC.

The rearrangement links TRBV5-6 to TRBJ2-1, with 12 bases matching TRBD2. CDR3 length: 13 residues. V gave up 4 bases and J gave up 14 bases; unmatched junction bases: 7. Per the germline V gene, CDR1 is SGHDT and CDR2 is YYEEEE. The CDR3 DNA follows: TGTGCCAGCAGCCTGACTAGCGGGAGTGCGAAGTTCTTC. It translates to CASSLTSGSAKFF.

This clone was recorded once. The chain joins TRBV27 to TRBJ2-1, with a tentative D call TRBD2 (5 bases). Germline V gene data show CDR1 as MNHEY and CDR2 as SMNVEV (reference sequence). The CDR3 is 16 amino acids. V lost 6 bases to trimming and J lost 3 bases, with 18 bases between them. CDR3 residues: CASRFGGRAGYNEQFF. As DNA, the CDR3 is TGTGCCAGCAGATTCGGAGGAAGGGCTGGCTACAATGAGCAGTTCTTC.

The chain uses TRBV6-2 or TRBV6-3 and TRBJ2-1; a possible D gene is TRBD2 (6 bases). This CDR3 contains 16 residues. Germline CDR1 and CDR2: MNHEY and SVGEGT. V shed 6 bases and J shed 7 bases, with 22 bases lying between them. CDR3 nucleotides: TGTGCCAGCAGCCGCCGTGGGCGGTTCGGGGGAAATGAGCAGTTCTTC. Its translation: CASSRRGRFGGNEQFF.

The V gene is TRBV4-1, the J gene TRBJ2-1, with 9 positions matching TRBD2. The germline V gene has CDR1 MGHRA and CDR2 YSYEKL. This CDR3 contains 15 residues. V was pared by 3 bases and J by 5 bases, with 5 bases of the junction left unmatched. Here the CDR3 DNA reads TGCGCCAGCAGCCACGGACTAGCGCGAGACAATGAGCAGTTCTTC. It encodes CASSHGLARDNEQFF.

This clone has just a few counts. The chain joins TRBV24-1 to TRBJ1-5; D remains unclear. V was trimmed by 5 bases and J by 1 base, leaving 5 bases between them. There are 13 residues in the CDR3. The germline CDR1 and CDR2 sequences are KGHDR and SFDVKD. The CDR3 spells CATSGGSNQPQHF. Here the CDR3 DNA reads TGTGCCACCAGTGGAGGAAGCAATCAGCCCCAGCATTTT.

The CDR3 nucleotides are TGCGCCAGCAGCCACGGTCCTTCGTATGGCTACACCTTC. This encodes CASSHGPSYGYTF. The chain employs TRBV4-3 and TRBJ1-2; D remains unclear. Germline loops: CDR1 LGHNA, CDR2 YSLEER. There are 13 residues in the CDR3. V lost 3 bases and J 5 bases, leaving 10 bases between the germline ends.

CDR3 nucleotides: TGTGCCAGCAGCTTGAACAGGGGTCTCGGGGAGCTGTTTTTT. Its translation is CASSLNRGLGELFF. The rearrangement links TRBV5-4 to TRBJ2-2; 7 bases line up with TRBD1. This CDR3 region has 14 residues. J gave up 7 bases and V 1 base, and 4 bases lay outside the gene matches. Germline lookup yields CDR1 SGHNT and CDR2 YYREEE (reference sequence).

The V call is TRBV29-1, the J call TRBJ2-1; D not certain. The CDR3 is 12 amino acids. Trimming cost V 3 bases and J 12 bases, with 15 bases left between them. CDR1 and CDR2 (germline): SQVTM, ANQGSEA. The chain's CDR3 is CSVDPGGVRQFF. The CDR3 bases are TGCAGCGTTGATCCAGGTGGCGTGAGGCAGTTCTTC.

This chain links TRBV28 with TRBJ2-7; 11 positions match TRBD1. Germline V CDR1 and CDR2: MDHEN, SYDVKM. After removal of 6 bases from V and 4 bases from J, the junction contained 11 bases not matched to a gene. CDR3 length: 16 residues. Written as DNA, the CDR3 is TGTGCCAGCAGCCATGGACAGGGGGCCTATTATTACGAGCAGTACTTC. Its protein product is CASSHGQGAYYYEQYF.